This TCR beta chain was documented in a study of T cells after yellow fever vaccination. Study-wide findings and caveats: The secondary response showed a weaker magnitude and a faster peak, day 5 versus 15. Subsequent to the booster, the majority of primary-vaccination clones reappeared (under 98% CD4, 88% CD8).

In germline, CDR1 is DFQATT, CDR2 SNEGSKA (reference sequence). The ends were cut back, 6 bases at V and 4 bases at J, with 13 bases in the middle. The CDR3 is 12 residues long. For TCR, cDNA came from 5'RACE template switching, which added a universal primer site and UMIs. TCRdb itself ran the 5' RACE reads through MiXCR, one entry per CDR3 protein. The sample gives 450,000 to 650,000 distinct CDR3 sequences, roughly 13% of which show up once; more than 13% is in the top ten. There are a few counts of this clonotype. Its antigen is unidentified. The sample here was PBMCs, taken on the day of the yellow fever booster vaccination. The chain has TRBV20-1 and TRBJ2-7, with no clear D. This receptor was identified in a man under 40 who received the YFV17D yellow fever vaccine. The CDR3 sequence is CSARLDGYEQYF. In DNA, the CDR3 is TGCAGTGCCAGACTGGATGGTTACGAGCAGTACTTC.